What follows is one T cell receptor (beta chain) and its context. The antigen is undetermined. The CDR3 goes on 3 residues after the read ends, and that part is filled in from the germline J gene. The CDR3 is 14 amino acids. V lost 5 bases, J lost 4 bases, and 12 bases lay in between. Germline V gene sequence: CDR1 SGHAT, CDR2 FQNNGV. This entry belongs to a study of T cells in women clearing cervical HPV infection. Looking at the study overall: Women with histologically confirmed HPV16-related CIN3 or worse, 2 with invasive cancer, served as cases. Study-wide results and limits: TRBV6-7 relative abundance averaged about 0.1% in cases and more than 0.15% in controls.

The data were produced by immunoSEQ multiplex PCR, yet TCRdb's version contains in-frame clones alone and is incomplete. The sample table sets out about 24,000 clones. Material for sequencing was blood buffy coat. The clonotype was recovered from a woman between 18 and 75 years old with a cervical HPV16 infection that either progressed to CIN3+ or cleared (not recorded which). The chain links TRBV11-2 to TRBJ2-1; tentatively, D is TRBD1 (5 bases). The chain's CDR3 is CASSPQTAYNEQFF. The CDR3 DNA, read in part, is TGTGCCAGCAGCCCCCAGACAGCATACAATGAG.